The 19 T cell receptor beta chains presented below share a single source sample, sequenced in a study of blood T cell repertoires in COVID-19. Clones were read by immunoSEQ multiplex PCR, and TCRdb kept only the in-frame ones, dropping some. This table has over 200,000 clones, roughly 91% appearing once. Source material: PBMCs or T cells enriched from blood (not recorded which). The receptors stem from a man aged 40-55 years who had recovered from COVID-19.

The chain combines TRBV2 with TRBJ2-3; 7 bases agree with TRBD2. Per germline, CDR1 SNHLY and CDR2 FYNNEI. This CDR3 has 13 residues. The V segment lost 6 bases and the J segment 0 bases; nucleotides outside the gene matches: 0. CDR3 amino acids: CASSGGSTDTQYF. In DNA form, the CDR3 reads TGTGCCAGCAGCGGGGGGAGCACAGATACGCAGTATTTT.

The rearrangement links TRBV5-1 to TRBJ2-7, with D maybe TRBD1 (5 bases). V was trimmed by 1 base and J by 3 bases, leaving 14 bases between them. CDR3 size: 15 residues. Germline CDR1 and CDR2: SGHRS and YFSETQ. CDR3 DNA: TGCGCCAGCAGCTTGACCCCGACGGACAACTACGAGCAGTACTTC. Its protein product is CASSLTPTDNYEQYF. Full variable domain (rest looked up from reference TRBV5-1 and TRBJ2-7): KAGVTQTPRYLIKTRGQQVTLSCSPISGHRSVSWYQQTPGQGLQFLFEYFSETQRNKGNFPGRFSGRQFSNSRSEMNVSTLELGDSALYLCASSLTPTDNYEQYFGPGTRLTVT.

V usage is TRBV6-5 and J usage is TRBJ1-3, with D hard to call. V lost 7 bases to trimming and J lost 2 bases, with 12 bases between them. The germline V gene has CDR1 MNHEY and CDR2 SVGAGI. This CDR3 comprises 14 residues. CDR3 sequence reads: CASKLLATGNTIYF. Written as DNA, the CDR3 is TGTGCCAGCAAATTGCTAGCTACTGGAAACACCATATATTTT.

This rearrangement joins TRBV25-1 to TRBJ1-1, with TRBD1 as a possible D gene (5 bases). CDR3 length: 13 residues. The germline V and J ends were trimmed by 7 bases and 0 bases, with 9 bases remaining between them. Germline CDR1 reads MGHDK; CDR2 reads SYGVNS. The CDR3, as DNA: TGTGCCAGCATCGCAGGGATGAACACTGAAGCTTTCTTT. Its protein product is CASIAGMNTEAFF.

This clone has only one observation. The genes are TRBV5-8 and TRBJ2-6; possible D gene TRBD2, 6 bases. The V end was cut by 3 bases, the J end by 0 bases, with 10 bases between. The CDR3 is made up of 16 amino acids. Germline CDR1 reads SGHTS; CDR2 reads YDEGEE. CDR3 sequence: CASSSGLLSGANVLTF. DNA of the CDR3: TGTGCCAGCAGCTCGGGACTCCTCTCTGGGGCCAACGTCCTGACTTTC.

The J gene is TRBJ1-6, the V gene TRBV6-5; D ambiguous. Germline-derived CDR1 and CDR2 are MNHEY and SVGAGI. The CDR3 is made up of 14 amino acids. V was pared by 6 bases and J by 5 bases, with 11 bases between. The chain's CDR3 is CASSKTEDNSPLHF. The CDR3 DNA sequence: TGTGCCAGCAGCAAGACGGAGGATAATTCACCCCTCCACTTT.

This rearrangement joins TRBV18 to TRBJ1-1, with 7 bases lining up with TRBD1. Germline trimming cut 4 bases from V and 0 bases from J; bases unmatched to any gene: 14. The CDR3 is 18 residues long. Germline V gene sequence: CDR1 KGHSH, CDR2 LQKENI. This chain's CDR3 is CASSRSLQTGKMNTEAFF. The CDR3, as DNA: TGTGCCAGCTCACGTTCTCTGCAGACAGGGAAGATGAACACTGAAGCTTTCTTT.

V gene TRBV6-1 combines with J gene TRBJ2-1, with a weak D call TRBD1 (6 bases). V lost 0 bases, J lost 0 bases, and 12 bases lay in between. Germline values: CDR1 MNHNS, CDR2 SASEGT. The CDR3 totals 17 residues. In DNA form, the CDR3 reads TGTGCCAGCAGTGAAGCGAGACAGGTGCGCTCCTACAATGAGCAGTTCTTC. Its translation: CASSEARQVRSYNEQFF.

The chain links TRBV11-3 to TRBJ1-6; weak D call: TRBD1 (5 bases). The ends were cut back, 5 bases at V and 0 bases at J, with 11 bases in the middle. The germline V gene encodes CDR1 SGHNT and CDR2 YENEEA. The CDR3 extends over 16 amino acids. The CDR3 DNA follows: TGTGCCAGCAGCCCTCGGACAAGCTCCTATAATTCACCCCTCCACTTT. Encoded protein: CASSPRTSSYNSPLHF. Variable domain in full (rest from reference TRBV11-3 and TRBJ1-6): EAGVVQSPRYKIIEKKQPVAFWCNPISGHNTLYWYLQNLGQGPELLIRYENEEAVDDSQLPKDRFSAERLKGVDSTLKIQPAELGDSAVYLCASSPRTSSYNSPLHFGNGTRLTVT.

The CDR3 protein is CASKPLTGSGANVLTF. For the CDR3, the DNA is TGTGCCAGCAAGCCCCTGACAGGGTCGGGGGCCAACGTCCTGACTTTC. The gene calls are TRBV2 and TRBJ2-6; 7 bases are a match to TRBD1. CDR1 and CDR2 (germline): SNHLY, FYNNEI. Trimming took 7 bases from V and 4 from J; bases not matched to a gene: 10. The CDR3 has 16 amino acids. Together with reference TRBV2 and TRBJ2-6, the CDR3 gives the full variable domain: EPEVTQTPSHQVTQMGQEVILRCVPISNHLYFYWYRQILGQKVEFLVSFYNNEISEKSEIFDDQFSVERPDGSNFTLKIRSTKLEDSAMYFCASKPLTGSGANVLTFGAGSRLTVL.

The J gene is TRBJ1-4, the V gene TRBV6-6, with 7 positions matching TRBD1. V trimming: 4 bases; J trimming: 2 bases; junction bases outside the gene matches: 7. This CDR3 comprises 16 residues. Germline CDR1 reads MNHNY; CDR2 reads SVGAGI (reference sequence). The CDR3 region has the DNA TGTGCCAGCAGTTTGGCAGGGGGGTCTACTAATGAAAAACTGTTTTTT. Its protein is CASSLAGGSTNEKLFF.

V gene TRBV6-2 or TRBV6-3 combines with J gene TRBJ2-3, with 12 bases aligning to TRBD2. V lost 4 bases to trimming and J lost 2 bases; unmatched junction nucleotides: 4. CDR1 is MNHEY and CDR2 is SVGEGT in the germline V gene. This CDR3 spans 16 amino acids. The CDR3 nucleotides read TGTGCCAGCAGTTCGACTAGCGGGGGCTTCACAGATACGCAGTATTTT. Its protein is CASSSTSGGFTDTQYF.

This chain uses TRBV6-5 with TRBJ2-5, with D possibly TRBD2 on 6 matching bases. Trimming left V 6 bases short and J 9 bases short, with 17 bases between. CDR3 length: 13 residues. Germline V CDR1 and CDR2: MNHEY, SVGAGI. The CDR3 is CASRNGTLQPQYF. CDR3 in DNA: TGTGCCAGCAGAAACGGGACTCTCCAGCCCCAGTACTTC.

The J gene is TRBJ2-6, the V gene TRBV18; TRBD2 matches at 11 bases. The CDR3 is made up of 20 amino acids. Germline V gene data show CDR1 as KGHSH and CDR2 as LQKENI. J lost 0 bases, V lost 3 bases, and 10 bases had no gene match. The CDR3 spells CASSPEHPGLAASGANVLTF. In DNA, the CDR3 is TGTGCCAGCTCACCTGAACACCCGGGACTAGCGGCCTCTGGGGCCAACGTCCTGACTTTC.

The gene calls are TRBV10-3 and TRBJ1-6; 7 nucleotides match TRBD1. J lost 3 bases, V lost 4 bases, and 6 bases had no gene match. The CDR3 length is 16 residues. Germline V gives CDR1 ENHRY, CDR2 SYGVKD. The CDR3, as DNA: TGTGCCATCAGTGCCGGGACAGCGAACTATAATTCACCCCTCCACTTT. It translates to CAISAGTANYNSPLHF.

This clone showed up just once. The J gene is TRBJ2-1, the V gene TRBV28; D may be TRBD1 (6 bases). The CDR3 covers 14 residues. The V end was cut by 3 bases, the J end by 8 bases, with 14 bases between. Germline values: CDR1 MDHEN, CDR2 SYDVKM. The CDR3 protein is CASSFSQGNDEQFF. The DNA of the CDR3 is TGTGCCAGCAGTTTTTCACAGGGCAACGATGAGCAGTTCTTC.

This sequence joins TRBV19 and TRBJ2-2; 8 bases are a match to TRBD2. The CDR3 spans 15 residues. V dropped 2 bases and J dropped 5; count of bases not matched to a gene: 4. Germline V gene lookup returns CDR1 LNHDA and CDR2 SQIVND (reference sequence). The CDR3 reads CASSITSGNTGELFF. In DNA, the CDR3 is TGTGCCAGTAGTATAACTAGCGGAAATACCGGGGAGCTGTTTTTT.

Here the CDR3 reads CASSLQGRYNEQFF. As DNA, the CDR3 is TGTGCCAGCAGTTTACAGGGGCGCTACAATGAGCAGTTCTTC. The V gene is TRBV27, the J gene TRBJ2-1; D perhaps matches TRBD1 (6 bases). Trimming pared 2 bases from V and 3 bases from J, leaving 8 bases between. Per germline, CDR1 MNHEY and CDR2 SMNVEV (reference sequence). The CDR3 is 14 amino acids.

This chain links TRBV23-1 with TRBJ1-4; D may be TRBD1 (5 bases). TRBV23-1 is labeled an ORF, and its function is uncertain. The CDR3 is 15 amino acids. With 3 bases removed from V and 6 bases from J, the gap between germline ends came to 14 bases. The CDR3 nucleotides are TGCGCCAGCAGTCATTCTCCAGGGTGCGATGAAAAACTGTTTTTT. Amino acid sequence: CASSHSPGCDEKLFF.